Listed here is a single T cell receptor (beta chain). Its antigen remains unknown. These data are taken from a study of a mutant IDH1 vaccine in newly diagnosed glioma. As for the study in general: Patients received eight vaccinations in weeks 1, 3, 5, 7, 11, 15, 19, 23.

Indicated time point: week 5, during vaccination. What each vaccine dose contained was 300 ug of mutant IDH1 20-mer peptide, accompanied by topical imiquimod. Sequencing was performed with immunoSEQ multiplex PCR; in TCRdb, only in-frame clones are kept and a portion is missing. Here the sample spans approximately 38,000 clones, roughly 85% being singletons. CDR1 SGHAT and CDR2 FQNNGV come from the germline V gene. V gave up 2 bases and J gave up 5 bases, with 12 bases separating them. The length of the CDR3 is 14 residues. The clonotype originates from a man aged 35 to 55 with glioma. V gene TRBV11-2 combines with J gene TRBJ2-5; D is possibly TRBD2 (6 bases). The material was PBMCs, obtained from a glioma patient whose treatment included an IDH1 peptide vaccine. The CDR3 protein is CASSLWGRGETQYF. In nucleotides, the CDR3 is TGTGCCAGCAGCTTATGGGGCCGGGGGGAGACCCAGTACTTC.